This TCR beta chain is drawn from a study of CD8+CD57+ T cells in acquired aplastic anemia. Profiles of TCR beta VDJ and CDR3 were generated from a genomic DNA template. From the reads, TCRdb called clonotypes with MiXCR, one entry per CDR3 protein. This table holds about 260,000 distinct CDR3 sequences, roughly 82% found once. In patients chosen for sequencing, flow cytometry had shown CD8+CD57+ cell expansion. Source material: sorted CD4+, CD8+, or CD8+CD57+ T cells (not recorded which) from PBMCs. The origin of this receptor is a human donor with aplastic anemia.

The CDR3 reads CASHLGGGTQYF. For the CDR3, the DNA is TGTGCCAGCCACTTGGGGGGGGGGACCCAGTACTTC. This chain links TRBV5-5 with TRBJ2-5, with 7 positions matching TRBD2. Trimming at V came to 7 bases and at J to 7 bases, leaving 7 bases not matched to a gene. Germline V lookup: CDR1 SGHKS, CDR2 YYEKEE (reference sequence). This CDR3 contains 12 residues.